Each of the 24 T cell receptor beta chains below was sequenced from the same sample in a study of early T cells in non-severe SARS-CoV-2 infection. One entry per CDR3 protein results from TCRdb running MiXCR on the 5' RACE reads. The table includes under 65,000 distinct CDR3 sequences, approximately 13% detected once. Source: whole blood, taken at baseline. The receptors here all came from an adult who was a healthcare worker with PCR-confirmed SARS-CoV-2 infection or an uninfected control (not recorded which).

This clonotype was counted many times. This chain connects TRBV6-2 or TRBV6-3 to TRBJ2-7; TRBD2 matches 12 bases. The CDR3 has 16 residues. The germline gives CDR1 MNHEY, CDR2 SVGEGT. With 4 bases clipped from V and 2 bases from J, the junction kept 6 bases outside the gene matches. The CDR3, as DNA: TGTGCCAGCAGTTCGCCTGGACTAGCGGGAACCTACGAGCAGTACTTC. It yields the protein CASSSPGLAGTYEQYF.

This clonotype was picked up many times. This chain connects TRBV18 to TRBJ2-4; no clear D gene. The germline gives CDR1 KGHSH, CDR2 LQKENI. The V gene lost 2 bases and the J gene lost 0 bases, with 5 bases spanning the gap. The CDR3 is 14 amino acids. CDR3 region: CASSPETAKNIQYF. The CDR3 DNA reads TGTGCCAGCTCACCAGAGACAGCCAAAAACATTCAGTACTTC.

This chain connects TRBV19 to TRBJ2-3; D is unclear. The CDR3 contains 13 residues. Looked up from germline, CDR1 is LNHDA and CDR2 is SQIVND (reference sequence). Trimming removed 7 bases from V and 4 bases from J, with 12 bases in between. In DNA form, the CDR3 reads TGTGCCAGTACGGCCCTGTCCTCAGATACGCAGTATTTT. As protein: CASTALSSDTQYF.

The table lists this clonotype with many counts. The CDR3 is CASSSRDRGYEQYF. CDR3 nucleotide sequence: TGTGCCAGCAGCTCCCGGGACAGGGGCTACGAGCAGTACTTC. The chain has TRBV9 and TRBJ2-7, with TRBD1 matching over 10 bases. V was clipped by 4 bases and J by 3 bases; unmatched bases: 4. This CDR3 spans 14 amino acids. In germline, CDR1 is SGDLS, CDR2 YYNGEE.

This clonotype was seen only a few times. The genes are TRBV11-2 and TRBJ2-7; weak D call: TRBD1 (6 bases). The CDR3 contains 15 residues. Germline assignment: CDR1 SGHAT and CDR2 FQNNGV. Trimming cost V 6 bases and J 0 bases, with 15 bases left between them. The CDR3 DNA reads TGTGCCAGCAGTGGTGGGGGCCCGCTCTCCTACGAGCAGTACTTC. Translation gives CASSGGGPLSYEQYF.

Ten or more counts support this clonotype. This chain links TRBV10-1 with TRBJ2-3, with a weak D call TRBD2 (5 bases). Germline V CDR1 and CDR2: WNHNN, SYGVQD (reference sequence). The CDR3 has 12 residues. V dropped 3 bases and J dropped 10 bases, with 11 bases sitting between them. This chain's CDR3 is CASSELEAPQYF. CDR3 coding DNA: TGCGCCAGCAGTGAATTGGAGGCGCCGCAGTATTTT.

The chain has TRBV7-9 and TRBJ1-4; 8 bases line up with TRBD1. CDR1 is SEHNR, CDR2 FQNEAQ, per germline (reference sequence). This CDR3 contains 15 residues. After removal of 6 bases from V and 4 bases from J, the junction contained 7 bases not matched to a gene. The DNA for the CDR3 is TGTGCCAGCAGGAGTGGGACAGGCGATAATGAAAAACTGTTTTTT. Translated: CASRSGTGDNEKLFF.

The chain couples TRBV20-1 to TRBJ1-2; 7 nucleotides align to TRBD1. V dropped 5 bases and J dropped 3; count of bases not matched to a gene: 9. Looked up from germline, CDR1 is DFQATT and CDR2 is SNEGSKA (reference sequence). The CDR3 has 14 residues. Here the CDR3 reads CSASRTGGYYGYTF. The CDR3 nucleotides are TGCAGTGCTTCCCGGACAGGAGGCTACTATGGCTACACCTTC.

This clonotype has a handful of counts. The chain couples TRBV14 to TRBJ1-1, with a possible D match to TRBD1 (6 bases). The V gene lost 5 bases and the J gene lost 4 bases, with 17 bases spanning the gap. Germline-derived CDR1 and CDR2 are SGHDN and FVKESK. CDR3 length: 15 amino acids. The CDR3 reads CASSTLRGLGTEAFF. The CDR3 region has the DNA TGTGCCAGCAGCACCCTCCGGGGGCTCGGCACTGAAGCTTTCTTT.

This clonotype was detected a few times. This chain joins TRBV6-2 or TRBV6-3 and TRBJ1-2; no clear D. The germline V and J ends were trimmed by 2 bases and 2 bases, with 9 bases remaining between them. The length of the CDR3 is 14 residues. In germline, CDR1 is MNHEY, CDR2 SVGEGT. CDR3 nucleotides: TGTGCCAGCAGTTACGATGGACGGAACTATGGCTACACCTTC. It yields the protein CASSYDGRNYGYTF.

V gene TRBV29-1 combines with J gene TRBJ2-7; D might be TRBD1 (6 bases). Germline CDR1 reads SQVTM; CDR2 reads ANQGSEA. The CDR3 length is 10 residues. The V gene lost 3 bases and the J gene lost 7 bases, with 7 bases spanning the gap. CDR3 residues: CSVEQGEQYF. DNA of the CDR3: TGCAGCGTTGAGCAGGGGGAGCAGTACTTC.

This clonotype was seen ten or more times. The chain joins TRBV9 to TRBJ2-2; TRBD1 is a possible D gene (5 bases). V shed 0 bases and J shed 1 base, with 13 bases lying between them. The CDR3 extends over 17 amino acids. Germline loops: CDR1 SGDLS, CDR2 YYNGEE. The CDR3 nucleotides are TGTGCCAGCAGCGTAGCTGGGCAGGGCGGGAACACCGGGGAGCTGTTTTTT. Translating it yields CASSVAGQGGNTGELFF.

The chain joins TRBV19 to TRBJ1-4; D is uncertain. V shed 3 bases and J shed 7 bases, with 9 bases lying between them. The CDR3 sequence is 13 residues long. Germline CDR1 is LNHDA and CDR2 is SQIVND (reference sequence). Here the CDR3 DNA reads TGTGCCAGTAGTATCCGCCCCCCTGAAAAACTGTTTTTT. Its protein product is CASSIRPPEKLFF.

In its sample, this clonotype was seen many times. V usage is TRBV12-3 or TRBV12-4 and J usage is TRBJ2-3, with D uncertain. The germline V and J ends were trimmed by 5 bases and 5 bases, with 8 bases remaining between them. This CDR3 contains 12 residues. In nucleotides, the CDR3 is TGTGCCAGCAGTAAAGAAGGAGATACGCAGTATTTT. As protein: CASSKEGDTQYF.

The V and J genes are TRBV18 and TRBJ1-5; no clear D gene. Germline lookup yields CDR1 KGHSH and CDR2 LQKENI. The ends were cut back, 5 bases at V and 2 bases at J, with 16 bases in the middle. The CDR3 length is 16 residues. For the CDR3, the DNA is TGTGCCAGCTCATGGGATGGGAAAGGGCGCAATCAGCCCCAGCATTTT. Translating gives CASSWDGKGRNQPQHF.

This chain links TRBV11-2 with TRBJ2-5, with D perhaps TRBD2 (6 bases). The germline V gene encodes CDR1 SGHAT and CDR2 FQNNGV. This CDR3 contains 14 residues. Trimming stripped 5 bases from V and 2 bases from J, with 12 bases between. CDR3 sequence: CASSPRAGQETQYF. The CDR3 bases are TGTGCCAGCAGCCCCCGGGCGGGGCAAGAGACCCAGTACTTC.

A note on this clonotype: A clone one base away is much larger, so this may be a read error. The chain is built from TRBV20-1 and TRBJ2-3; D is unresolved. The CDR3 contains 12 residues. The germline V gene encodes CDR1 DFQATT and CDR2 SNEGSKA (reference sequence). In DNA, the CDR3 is TGCAGTGCCTCCGAAGGCACAGATACGCAGTGTTTT. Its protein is CSASEGTDTQCF.

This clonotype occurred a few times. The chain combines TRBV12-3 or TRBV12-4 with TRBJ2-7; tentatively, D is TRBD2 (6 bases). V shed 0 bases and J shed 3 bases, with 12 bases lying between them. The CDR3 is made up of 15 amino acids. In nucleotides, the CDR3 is TGTGCCAGCAGTTTAGCGCTAGGAGGGATCTACGAGCAGTACTTC. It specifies CASSLALGGIYEQYF.

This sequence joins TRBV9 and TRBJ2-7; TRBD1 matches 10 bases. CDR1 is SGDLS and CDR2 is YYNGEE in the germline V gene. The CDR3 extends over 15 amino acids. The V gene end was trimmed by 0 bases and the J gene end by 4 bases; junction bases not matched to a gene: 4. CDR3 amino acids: CASSVGSGQGYEQYF. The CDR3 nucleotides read TGTGCCAGCAGCGTAGGATCGGGACAGGGGTACGAGCAGTACTTC.

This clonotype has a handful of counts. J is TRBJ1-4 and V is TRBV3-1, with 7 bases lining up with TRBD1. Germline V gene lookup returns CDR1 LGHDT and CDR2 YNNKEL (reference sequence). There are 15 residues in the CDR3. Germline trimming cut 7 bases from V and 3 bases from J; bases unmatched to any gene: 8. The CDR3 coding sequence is TGTGCCAGCACCACATCGGGACAGTCTAATGAAAAACTGTTTTTT. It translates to CASTTSGQSNEKLFF.

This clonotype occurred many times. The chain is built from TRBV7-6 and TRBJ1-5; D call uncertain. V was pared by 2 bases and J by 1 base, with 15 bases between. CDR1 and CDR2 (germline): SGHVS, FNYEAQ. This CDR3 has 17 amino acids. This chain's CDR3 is CASSLSVGYGSNQPQHF. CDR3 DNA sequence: TGTGCCAGCAGCTTAAGCGTAGGGTACGGGAGCAATCAGCCCCAGCATTTT.

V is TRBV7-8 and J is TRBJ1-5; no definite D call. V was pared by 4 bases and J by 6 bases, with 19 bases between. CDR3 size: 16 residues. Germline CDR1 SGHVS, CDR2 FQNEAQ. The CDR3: CASSWTGPSRFQPQHF. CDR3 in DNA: TGTGCCAGCAGCTGGACCGGTCCCAGCCGCTTTCAGCCCCAGCATTTT. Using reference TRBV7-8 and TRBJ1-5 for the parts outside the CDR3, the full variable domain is GAGVSQSPRYKVAKRGQDVALRCDPISGHVSLFWYQQALGQGPEFLTYFQNEAQLDKSGLPSDRFFAERPEGSVSTLKIQRTQQEDSAVYLCASSWTGPSRFQPQHFGDGTRLSIL.

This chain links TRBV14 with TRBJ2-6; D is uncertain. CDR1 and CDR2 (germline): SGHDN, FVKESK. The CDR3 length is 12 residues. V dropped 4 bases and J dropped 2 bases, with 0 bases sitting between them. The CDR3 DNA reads TGTGCCAGCAGCCCTGGGGCCAACGTCCTGACTTTC. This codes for CASSPGANVLTF.

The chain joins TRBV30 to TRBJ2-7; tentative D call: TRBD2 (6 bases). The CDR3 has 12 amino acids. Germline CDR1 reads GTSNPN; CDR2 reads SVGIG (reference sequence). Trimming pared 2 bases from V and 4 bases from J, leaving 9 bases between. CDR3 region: CAWSLRGYEQYF. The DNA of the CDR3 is TGTGCCTGGAGTCTCCGGGGGTACGAGCAGTACTTC.